What follows are 14 T cell receptor beta chains derived from one specimen sequenced in a study of CD8+ T cells in alopecia areata. RNA extraction was followed by reverse transcription into cDNA, which acted as the sequencing template. Libraries were prepared by immunoSEQ multiplex PCR; TCRdb keeps only in-frame clonotypes and omits some of them. The data show approximately 220,000 clones, more than 30% seen once. Treatment reported: oral pan-JAK inhibitor, 5-10 mg twice daily. Sequences were derived from CD4+ T cells sorted from blood, sampled at approximately week 30, from a patient treated with tofacitinib. These receptors were obtained from a human donor with alopecia areata.

The rearrangement joins TRBV6-6 to TRBJ1-2; D remains ambiguous. Germline V gives CDR1 MNHNY, CDR2 SVGAGI (reference sequence). The CDR3 sequence is 12 residues long. Trimming removed 3 bases from V and 8 bases from J, with 10 bases in between. The chain's CDR3 is CASSYQDSGYTF. The DNA for the CDR3 is TGTGCCAGCAGTTATCAGGACTCCGGCTACACCTTC.

This chain joins TRBV5-1 and TRBJ1-2; 7 bases align to TRBD1. The V and J ends lost 4 bases and 6 bases, in that order; junction bases with no gene match: 6. Germline V CDR1 and CDR2: SGHRS, YFSETQ. CDR3 length: 13 residues. The CDR3 reads CASSQQGRNGYTF. DNA for the CDR3: TGCGCCAGCAGCCAACAGGGGAGAAATGGCTACACCTTC.

This sequence joins TRBV5-6 and TRBJ2-4, with TRBD1 identical over 8 bases. Germline V gene lookup returns CDR1 SGHDT and CDR2 YYEEEE. V was clipped by 1 base and J by 3 bases; unmatched bases: 6. CDR3 length equals 16 residues. CDR3 sequence: CASSLTGGSGKNIQYF. CDR3 nucleotide sequence: TGTGCCAGCAGCTTGACAGGGGGATCGGGCAAAAACATTCAGTACTTC.

This clone was seen a handful of times. The CDR3 nucleotides are TGCAGCGTTGAAGCGGGGGGGTCGACAGATACGCAGTATTTT. It encodes CSVEAGGSTDTQYF. The chain uses TRBV29-1 and TRBJ2-3; the match to TRBD2 covers 8 bases. Per the germline V gene, CDR1 is SQVTM and CDR2 is ANQGSEA. V was pared by 1 base and J by 3 bases, with 3 bases of the junction left unmatched. The CDR3 has 14 residues.

The V call is TRBV5-6, the J call TRBJ1-2; D not certain. This CDR3 spans 14 amino acids. The germline gives CDR1 SGHDT, CDR2 YYEEEE. The ends were cut back, 0 bases at V and 0 bases at J, with 6 bases in the middle. This CDR3 reads CASSLDGTNYGYTF. Here the CDR3 DNA reads TGTGCCAGCAGCTTGGATGGGACTAACTATGGCTACACCTTC.

The chain combines TRBV11-2 with TRBJ2-3; 11 bases line up with TRBD2. Germline loops: CDR1 SGHAT, CDR2 FQNNGV. V lost 5 bases to trimming and J lost 3 bases; unmatched junction nucleotides: 7. This CDR3 has 16 amino acids. CDR3 amino acids: CASSTVAGGPTDTQYF. The CDR3 nucleotides are TGTGCCAGCAGCACAGTAGCGGGAGGGCCTACAGATACGCAGTATTTT.

This clone showed up just once. The chain combines TRBV29-1 with TRBJ1-3; tentative D call: TRBD1 (6 bases). This CDR3 has 13 residues. Trimming pared 6 bases from V and 0 bases from J, leaving 9 bases between. Germline V gene lookup returns CDR1 SQVTM and CDR2 ANQGSEA. CDR3 protein: CSVTGNSGNTIYF. Here the CDR3 DNA reads TGCAGCGTCACAGGGAACTCTGGAAACACCATATATTTT.

The V call is TRBV7-3, the J call TRBJ1-2; 7 positions agree with TRBD1. CDR1 and CDR2 from the germline V gene are SGHTA and FQGTGA. The CDR3 extends over 13 amino acids. V shed 2 bases and J 5 bases; nucleotides not matched to a gene: 2. CDR3 residues: CASSLAGQYGYTF. The CDR3, as DNA: TGTGCCAGCAGCTTAGCGGGACAGTATGGCTACACCTTC.

V is TRBV27 and J is TRBJ1-2; 10 bases match TRBD1. Germline V gene data show CDR1 as MNHEY and CDR2 as SMNVEV (reference sequence). The length of the CDR3 is 15 residues. The V and J ends lost 3 bases and 3 bases, in that order; junction bases with no gene match: 4. CDR3 in DNA: TGTGCCAGCAGTTTGAGGACAGGGGGAGACTATGGCTACACCTTC. Translating it yields CASSLRTGGDYGYTF.

This clone was detected a few times. J is TRBJ1-4 and V is TRBV27; D is ambiguous. The CDR3 sequence is 14 residues long. Deletions cut 7 bases from V and 8 bases from J, with 17 bases between. The germline V gene encodes CDR1 MNHEY and CDR2 SMNVEV (reference sequence). Here the CDR3 reads CASTFAPKDEKLFF. The CDR3 DNA follows: TGTGCCAGCACCTTCGCTCCTAAGGACGAAAAACTGTTTTTT.

The chain links TRBV5-1 to TRBJ1-4, with D maybe TRBD1 (6 bases). Trimming shortened V by 4 bases and J by 0 bases, and 10 bases separated the two germline ends. From germline, CDR1 is SGHRS and CDR2 YFSETQ. The CDR3 totals 15 residues. This CDR3 reads CASSRQVATNEKLFF. The CDR3 region has the DNA TGCGCCAGCAGCCGACAGGTTGCAACTAATGAAAAACTGTTTTTT.

In its sample, this clone was seen a few times. The gene calls are TRBV4-1 and TRBJ2-7; D is perhaps TRBD1 (6 bases). V shed 5 bases and J shed 2 bases, with 13 bases lying between them. From germline, CDR1 is MGHRA and CDR2 YSYEKL. The CDR3 loop spans 14 amino acids. CDR3 sequence: CASSSRGMAYEQYF. The CDR3 DNA sequence: TGCGCCAGCAGCTCTAGGGGGATGGCCTACGAGCAGTACTTC.

This rearrangement joins TRBV7-2 to TRBJ2-5; D may be TRBD1 or TRBD2 (7 bases each). The CDR3 sequence is 14 residues long. The germline CDR1 and CDR2 sequences are SGHTA and FQGNSA. Deletions cut 3 bases from V and 3 bases from J, with 11 bases between. The CDR3 region is CASSFGGTEETQYF. The CDR3 region has the DNA TGTGCCAGCAGCTTCGGGGGGACAGAAGAGACCCAGTACTTC.

V and J are TRBV2 and TRBJ1-1; a weak D match, TRBD1 (6 bases). CDR1 is SNHLY and CDR2 is FYNNEI in the germline V gene. The CDR3 is 14 amino acids. V dropped 4 bases and J dropped 1 base, with 10 bases sitting between them. CDR3 bases: TGTGCCAGCAGTGTTGGGGGGCAGAACACTGAAGCTTTCTTT. It encodes CASSVGGQNTEAFF.